This is a list of T cell receptor beta chains from one sample in a study of cytomegalovirus exposure and HLA in healthy donors. The data were produced by immunoSEQ multiplex PCR, yet TCRdb's version contains in-frame clones alone and is incomplete. This table has about 140,000 clones, around 65% appearing once. The sequencing sample was made of PBMCs. All receptors derive from a male donor in good health and CMV-seronegative. Both conserved end residues are part of each CDR3.

cdr3_aa: CASSPPGQGWGNTIYF
v_call: TRBV7-9

cdr3_aa: CASSLGGTSGVMNTEAFF
v_call: TRBV5-6

cdr3_aa: CASTPLNTGDPDTQYF
v_call: TRBV19

cdr3_aa: CASSLFSGGSSRNEQFF
v_call: TRBV27

cdr3_aa: CASSLGAGDEQFF
v_call: TRBV7-7

cdr3_aa: CASSPGTGYTEAFF
v_call: TRBV28

cdr3_aa: CASSTSGGADEQFF
v_call: TRBV19

cdr3_aa: CASSLPNQPQHF
v_call: TRBV7-2

cdr3_aa: CASSLPFGESGEQYF
v_call: TRBV7-9

cdr3_aa: CASSFSAGNTIYF
v_call: TRBV5-6

cdr3_aa: CASSSEWTRYNEQFF
v_call: TRBV5-1

cdr3_aa: CASSSSHGNQPQHF
v_call: TRBV28

cdr3_aa: CASSLDRGAGNTIYF
v_call: TRBV6-5

cdr3_aa: CASSVAFGVPDTQYF
v_call: TRBV9